This entry concerns a single TCR beta chain. This same CDR3 is encoded by further DNA sequences in the sample. cDNA prepared by RNA extraction and subsequent reverse transcription served as the template for sequencing. Data came from immunoSEQ multiplex PCR; TCRdb stores just in-frame clones and leaves some out. This sample has more than 200,000 clones, with approximately 61% found just once. PBMC-derived CD4+ and CD8+ T cells were sorted. These data come from a study of CD8+ T cells in alopecia areata. V lost 4 bases and J lost 2, with 6 bases in between. The CDR3 loop spans 11 amino acids. Germline V gives CDR1 SQVTM, CDR2 ANQGSEA.

The J gene is TRBJ2-7, the V gene TRBV29-1, with D unresolved. The specimen comprised CD4+ T cells sorted from blood, sampled at week 0. This receptor was taken from a human donor with alopecia areata. In DNA, the CDR3 is TGCAGCGTTGGCTTGGCCTACGAGCAGTACTTC. Translating it yields CSVGLAYEQYF.